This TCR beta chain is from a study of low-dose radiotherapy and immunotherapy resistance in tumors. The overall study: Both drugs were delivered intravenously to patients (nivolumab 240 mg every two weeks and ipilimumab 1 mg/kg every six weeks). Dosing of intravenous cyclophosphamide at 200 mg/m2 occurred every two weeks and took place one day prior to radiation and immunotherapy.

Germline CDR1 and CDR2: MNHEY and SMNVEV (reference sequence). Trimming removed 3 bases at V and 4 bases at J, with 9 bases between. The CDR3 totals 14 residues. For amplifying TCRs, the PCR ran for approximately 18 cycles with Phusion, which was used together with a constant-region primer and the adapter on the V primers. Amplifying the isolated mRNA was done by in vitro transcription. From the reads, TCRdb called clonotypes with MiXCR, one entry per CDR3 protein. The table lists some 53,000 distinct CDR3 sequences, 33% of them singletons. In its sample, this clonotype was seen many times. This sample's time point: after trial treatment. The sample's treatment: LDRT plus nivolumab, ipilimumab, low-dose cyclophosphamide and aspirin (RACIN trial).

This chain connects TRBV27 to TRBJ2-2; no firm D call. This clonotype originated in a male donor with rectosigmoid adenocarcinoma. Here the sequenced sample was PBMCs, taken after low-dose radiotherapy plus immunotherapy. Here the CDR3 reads CASSFHRGTGELFF. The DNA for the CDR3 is TGTGCCAGCAGTTTTCACAGAGGCACCGGGGAGCTGTTTTTT.